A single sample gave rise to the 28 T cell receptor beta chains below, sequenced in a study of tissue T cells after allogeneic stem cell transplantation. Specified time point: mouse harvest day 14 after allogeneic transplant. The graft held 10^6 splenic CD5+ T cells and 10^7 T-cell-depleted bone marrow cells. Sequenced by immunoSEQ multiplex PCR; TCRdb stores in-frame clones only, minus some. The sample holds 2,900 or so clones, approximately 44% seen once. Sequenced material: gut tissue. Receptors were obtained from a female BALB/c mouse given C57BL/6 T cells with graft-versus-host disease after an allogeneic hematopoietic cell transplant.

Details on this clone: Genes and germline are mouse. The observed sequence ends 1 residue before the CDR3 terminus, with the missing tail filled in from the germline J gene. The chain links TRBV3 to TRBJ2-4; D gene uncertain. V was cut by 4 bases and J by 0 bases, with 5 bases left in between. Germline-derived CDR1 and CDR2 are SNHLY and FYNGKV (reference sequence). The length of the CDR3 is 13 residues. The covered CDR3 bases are TGTGCCAGCAGCTCGGGGAGTCAAAACACCTTGTAC. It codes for CASSSGSQNTLY. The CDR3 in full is CASSSGSQNTLYF. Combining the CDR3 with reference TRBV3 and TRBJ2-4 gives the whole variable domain GPKVLQIPSHQIIDMGQMVTLNCDPVSNHLYFYWYKQILGQQMEFLVNFYNGKVMEKSKLFKDQFSVERPDGSYFTLKIQPTALEDSAVYFCASSSGSQNTLYFGAGTRLSVL.

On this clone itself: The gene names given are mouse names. The covered CDR3 bases are TGTGCCAGCTCTCTGGGACTGGGGGTTAGTGCAGAAACGCTGTAT. Translating gives CASSLGLGVSAETLY. Given in full, the CDR3 is CASSLGLGVSAETLYF. V and J are TRBV12-2 and TRBJ2-3, with 11 bases aligning to TRBD2. The CDR3 end falls 1 residue outside the read, so it is completed with the germline J gene. Per the germline V gene, CDR1 is SGHLS and CDR2 is HYDKME. The CDR3 is made up of 16 amino acids. With V trimmed by 1 base and J by 0 bases, 2 bases remained unmatched.

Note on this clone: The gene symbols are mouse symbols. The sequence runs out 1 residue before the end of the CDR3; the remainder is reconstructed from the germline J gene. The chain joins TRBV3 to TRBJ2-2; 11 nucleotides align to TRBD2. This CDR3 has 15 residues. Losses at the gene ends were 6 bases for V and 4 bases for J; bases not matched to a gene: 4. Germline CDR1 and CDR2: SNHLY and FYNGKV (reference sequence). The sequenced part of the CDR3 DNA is TGTGCCAGCAGAAACTGGGGGGGCCGCACCGGGCAGCTCTAC. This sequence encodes CASRNWGGRTGQLY. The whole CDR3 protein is CASRNWGGRTGQLYF.

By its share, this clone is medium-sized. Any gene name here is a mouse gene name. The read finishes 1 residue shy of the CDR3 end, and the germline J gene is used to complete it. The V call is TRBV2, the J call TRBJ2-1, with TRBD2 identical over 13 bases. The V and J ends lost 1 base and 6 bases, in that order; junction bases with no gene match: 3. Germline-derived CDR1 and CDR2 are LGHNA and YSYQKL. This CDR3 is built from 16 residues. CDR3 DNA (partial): TGTGCCAGCAGCCAAGGGACTGGGGGGGCGCTTGCTGAGCAGTTC. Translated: CASSQGTGGALAEQF. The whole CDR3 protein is CASSQGTGGALAEQFF.

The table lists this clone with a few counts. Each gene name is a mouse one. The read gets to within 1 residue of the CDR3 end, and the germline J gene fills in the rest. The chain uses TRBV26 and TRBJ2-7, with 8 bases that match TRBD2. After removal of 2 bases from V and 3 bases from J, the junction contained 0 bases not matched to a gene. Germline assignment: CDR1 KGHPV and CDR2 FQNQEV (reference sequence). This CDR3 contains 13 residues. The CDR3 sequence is CASSLLGGYEQYF. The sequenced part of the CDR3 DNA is TGTGCCAGCAGTCTGCTGGGGGGCTATGAACAGTAC.

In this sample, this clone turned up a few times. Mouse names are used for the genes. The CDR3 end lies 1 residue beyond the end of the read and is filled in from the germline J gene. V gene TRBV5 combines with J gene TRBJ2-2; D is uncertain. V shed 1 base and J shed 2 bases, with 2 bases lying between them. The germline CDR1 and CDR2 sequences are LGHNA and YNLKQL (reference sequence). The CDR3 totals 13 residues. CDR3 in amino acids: CASSQGNTGQLYF. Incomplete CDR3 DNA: TGTGCCAGCAGCCAAGGCAACACCGGGCAGCTCTAC.

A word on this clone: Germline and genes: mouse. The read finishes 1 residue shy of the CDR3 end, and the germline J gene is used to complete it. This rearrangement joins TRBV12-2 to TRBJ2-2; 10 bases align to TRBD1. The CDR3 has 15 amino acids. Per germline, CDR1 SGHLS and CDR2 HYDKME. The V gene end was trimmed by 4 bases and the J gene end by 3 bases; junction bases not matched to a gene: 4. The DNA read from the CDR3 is TGTGCCAGCTCACGGGGACAGGGGCACACCGGGCAGCTCTAC. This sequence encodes CASSRGQGHTGQLY. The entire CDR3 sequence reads CASSRGQGHTGQLYF.

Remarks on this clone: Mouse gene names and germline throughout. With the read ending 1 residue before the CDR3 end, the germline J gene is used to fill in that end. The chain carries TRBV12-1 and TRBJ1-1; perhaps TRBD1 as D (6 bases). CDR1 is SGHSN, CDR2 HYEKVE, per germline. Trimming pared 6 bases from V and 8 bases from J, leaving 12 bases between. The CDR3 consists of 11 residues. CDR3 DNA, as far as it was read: TGTGCCAGCCGAGGGGGGCCGGAAGTCTTC. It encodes CASRGGPEVF. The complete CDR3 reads CASRGGPEVFF.

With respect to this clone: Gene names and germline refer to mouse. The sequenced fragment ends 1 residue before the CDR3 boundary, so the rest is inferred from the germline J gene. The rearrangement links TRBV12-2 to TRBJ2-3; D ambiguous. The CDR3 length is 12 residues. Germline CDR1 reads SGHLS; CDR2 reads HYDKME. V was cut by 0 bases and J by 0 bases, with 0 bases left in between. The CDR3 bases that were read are TGTGCCAGCTCTCTCAGTGCAGAAACGCTGTAT. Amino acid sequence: CASSLSAETLY. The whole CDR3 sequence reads CASSLSAETLYF.

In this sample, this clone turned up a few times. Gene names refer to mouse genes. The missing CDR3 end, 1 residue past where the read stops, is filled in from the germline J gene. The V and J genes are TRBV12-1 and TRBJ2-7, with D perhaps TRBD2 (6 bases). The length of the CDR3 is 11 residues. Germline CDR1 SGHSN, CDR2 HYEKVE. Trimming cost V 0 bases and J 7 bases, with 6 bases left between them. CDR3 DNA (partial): TGTGCCAGCTCTCTCGACTGGGAACAGTAC. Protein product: CASSLDWEQY. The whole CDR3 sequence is CASSLDWEQYF. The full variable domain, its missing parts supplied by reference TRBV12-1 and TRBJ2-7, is DSGVVQSPRHIIKEKGGRSVLTCIPISGHSNVVWYQQTLGKELKFLIQHYEKVERDKGFLPSRFSVQQFDDYHSEMNMSALELEDSAMYFCASSLDWEQYFGPGTRLTVL.

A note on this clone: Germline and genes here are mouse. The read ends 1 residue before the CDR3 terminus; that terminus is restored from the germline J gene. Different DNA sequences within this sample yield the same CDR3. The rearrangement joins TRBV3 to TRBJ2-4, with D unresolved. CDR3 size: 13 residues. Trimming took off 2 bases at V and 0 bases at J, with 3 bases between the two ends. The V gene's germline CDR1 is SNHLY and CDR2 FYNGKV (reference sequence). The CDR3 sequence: CASSLNSQNTLYF. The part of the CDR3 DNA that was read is TGTGCCAGCAGCTTAAACAGTCAAAACACCTTGTAC.

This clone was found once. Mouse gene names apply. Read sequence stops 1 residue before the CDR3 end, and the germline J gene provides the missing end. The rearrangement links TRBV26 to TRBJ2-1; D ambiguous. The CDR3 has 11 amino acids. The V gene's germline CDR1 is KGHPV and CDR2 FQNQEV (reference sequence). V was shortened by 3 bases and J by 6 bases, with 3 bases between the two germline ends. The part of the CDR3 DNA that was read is TGTGCCAGCAGTCTAGGTGCTGAGCAGTTC. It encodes CASSLGAEQF. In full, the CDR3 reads CASSLGAEQFF.

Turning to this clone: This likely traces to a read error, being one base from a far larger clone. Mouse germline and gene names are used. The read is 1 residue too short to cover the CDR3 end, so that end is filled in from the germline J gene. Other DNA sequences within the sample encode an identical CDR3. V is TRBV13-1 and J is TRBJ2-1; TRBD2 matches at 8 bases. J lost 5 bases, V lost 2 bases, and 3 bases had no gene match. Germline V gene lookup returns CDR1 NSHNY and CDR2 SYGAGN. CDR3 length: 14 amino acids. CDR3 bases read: TGTGCCAGCAGTGACCGGACTGGGAATGCTGAGCAGTTC. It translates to CASSDRTGNAEQF. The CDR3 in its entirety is CASSDRTGNAEQFF.

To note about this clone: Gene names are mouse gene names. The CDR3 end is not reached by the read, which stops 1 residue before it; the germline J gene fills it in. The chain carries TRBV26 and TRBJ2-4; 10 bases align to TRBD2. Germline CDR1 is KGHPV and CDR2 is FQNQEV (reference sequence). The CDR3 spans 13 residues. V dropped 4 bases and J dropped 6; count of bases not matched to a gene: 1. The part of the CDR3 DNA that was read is TGTGCCAGCAGTCCGACTGGGGGGAACACCTTGTAC. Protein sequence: CASSPTGGNTLY. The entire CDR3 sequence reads CASSPTGGNTLYF.

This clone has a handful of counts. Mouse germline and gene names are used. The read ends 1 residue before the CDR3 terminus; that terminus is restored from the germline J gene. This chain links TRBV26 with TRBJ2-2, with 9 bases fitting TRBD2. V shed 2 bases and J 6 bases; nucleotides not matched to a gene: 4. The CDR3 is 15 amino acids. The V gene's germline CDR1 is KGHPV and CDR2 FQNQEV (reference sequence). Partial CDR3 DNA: TGTGCCAGCAGTCTGCTGGGGGGGTCCCCCGGGCAGCTCTAC. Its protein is CASSLLGGSPGQLY. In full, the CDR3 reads CASSLLGGSPGQLYF.

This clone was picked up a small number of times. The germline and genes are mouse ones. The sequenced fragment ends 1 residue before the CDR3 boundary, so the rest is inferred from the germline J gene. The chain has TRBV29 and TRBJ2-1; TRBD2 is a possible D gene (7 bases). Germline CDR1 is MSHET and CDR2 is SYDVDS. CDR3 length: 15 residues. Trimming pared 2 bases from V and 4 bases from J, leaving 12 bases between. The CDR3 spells CASSLVRGGYAEQFF. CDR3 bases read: TGTGCTAGCAGTTTAGTAAGGGGGGGGTATGCTGAGCAGTTC.

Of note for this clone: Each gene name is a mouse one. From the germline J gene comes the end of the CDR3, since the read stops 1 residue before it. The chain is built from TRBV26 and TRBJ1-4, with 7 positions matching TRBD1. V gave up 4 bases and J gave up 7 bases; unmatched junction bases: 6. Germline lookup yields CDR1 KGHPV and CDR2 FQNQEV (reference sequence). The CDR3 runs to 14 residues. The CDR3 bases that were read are TGTGCCAGCAGTCCTCGCCAGGGGGTCGAAAGATTATTT. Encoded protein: CASSPRQGVERLF. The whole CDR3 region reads CASSPRQGVERLFF.

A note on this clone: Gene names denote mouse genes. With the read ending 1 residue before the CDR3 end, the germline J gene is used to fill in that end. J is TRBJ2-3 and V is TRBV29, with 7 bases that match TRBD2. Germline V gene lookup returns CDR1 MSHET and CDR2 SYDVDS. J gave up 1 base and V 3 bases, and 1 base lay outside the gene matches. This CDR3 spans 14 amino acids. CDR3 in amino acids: CASSLGGGAETLYF. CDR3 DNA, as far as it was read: TGTGCTAGCAGTTTGGGGGGGGGTGCAGAAACGCTGTAT.

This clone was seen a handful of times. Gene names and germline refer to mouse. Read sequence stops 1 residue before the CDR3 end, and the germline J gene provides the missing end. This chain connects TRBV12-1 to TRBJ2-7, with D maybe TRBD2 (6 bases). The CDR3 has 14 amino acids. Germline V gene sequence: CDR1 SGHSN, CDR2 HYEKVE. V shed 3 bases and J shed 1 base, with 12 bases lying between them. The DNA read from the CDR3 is TGTGCCAGCTCTATCGGGACTTTTTCCTATGAACAGTAC. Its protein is CASSIGTFSYEQY. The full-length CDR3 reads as CASSIGTFSYEQYF.

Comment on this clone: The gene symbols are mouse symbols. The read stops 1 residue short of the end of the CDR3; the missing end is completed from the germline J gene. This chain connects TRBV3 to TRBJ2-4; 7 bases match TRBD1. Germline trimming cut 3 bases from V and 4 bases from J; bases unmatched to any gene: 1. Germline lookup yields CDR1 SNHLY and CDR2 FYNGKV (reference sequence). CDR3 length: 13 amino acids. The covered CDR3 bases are TGTGCCAGCAGCTTCGACAGGGAAAACACCTTGTAC. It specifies CASSFDRENTLY. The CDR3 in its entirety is CASSFDRENTLYF.

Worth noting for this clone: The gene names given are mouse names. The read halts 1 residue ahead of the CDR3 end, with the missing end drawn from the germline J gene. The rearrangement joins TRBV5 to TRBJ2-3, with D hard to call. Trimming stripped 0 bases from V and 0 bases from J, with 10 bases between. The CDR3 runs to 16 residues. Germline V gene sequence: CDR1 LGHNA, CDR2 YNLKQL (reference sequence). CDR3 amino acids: CASSQDWAGSAETLYF. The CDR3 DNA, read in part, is TGTGCCAGCAGCCAAGATTGGGCAGGTAGTGCAGAAACGCTGTAT.

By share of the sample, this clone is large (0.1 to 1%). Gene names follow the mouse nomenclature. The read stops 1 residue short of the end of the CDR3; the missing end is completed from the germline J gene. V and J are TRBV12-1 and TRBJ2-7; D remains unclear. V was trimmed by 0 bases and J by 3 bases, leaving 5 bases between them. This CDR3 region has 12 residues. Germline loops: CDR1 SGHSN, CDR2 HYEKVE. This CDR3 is CASSLANYEQYF. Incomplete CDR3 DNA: TGTGCCAGCTCTCTCGCCAACTATGAACAGTAC.

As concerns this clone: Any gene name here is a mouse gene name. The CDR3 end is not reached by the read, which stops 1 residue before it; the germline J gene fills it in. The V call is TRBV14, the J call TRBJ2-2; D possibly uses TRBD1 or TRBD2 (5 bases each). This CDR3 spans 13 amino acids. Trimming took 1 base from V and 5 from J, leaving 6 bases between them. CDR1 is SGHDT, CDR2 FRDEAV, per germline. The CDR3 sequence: CASSFGGTGQLYF. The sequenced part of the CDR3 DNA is TGTGCCAGCAGTTTCGGGGGAACCGGGCAGCTCTAC.

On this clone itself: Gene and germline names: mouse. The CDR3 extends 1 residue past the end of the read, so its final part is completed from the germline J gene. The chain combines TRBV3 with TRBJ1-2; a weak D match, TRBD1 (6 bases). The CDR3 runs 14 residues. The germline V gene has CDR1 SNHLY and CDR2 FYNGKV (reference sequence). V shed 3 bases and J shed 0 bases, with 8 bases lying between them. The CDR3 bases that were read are TGTGCCAGCAGCTTGAGGGGGGCAAACTCCGACTACACC. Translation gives CASSLRGANSDYT. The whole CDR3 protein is CASSLRGANSDYTF.

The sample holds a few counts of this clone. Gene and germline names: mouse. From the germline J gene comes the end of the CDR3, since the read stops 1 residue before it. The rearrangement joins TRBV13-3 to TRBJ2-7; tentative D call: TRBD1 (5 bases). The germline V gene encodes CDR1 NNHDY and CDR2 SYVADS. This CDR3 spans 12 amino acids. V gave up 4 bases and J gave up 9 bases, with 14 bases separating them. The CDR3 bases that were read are TGTGCCAGCAGTCCGGACAAGGAGGGACAGTAC. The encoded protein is CASSPDKEGQY. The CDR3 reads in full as CASSPDKEGQYF.

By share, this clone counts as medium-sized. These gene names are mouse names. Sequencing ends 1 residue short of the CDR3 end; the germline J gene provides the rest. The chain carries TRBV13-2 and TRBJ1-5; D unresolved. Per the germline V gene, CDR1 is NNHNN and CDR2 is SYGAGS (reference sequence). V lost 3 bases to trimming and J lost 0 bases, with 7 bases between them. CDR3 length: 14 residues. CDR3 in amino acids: CASGAGTNNQAPLF. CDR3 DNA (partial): TGTGCCAGCGGTGCCGGCACTAACAACCAGGCTCCGCTT.

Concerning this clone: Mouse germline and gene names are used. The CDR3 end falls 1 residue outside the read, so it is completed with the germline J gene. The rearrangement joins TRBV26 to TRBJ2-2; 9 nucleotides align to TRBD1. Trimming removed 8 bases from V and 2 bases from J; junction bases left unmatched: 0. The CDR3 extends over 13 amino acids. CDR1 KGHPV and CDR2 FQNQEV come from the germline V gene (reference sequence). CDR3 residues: CASDRGNTGQLYF. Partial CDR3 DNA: TGTGCCAGCGACAGGGGGAACACCGGGCAGCTCTAC. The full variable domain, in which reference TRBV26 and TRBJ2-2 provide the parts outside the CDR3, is NSKVIQTPRYLVKGQGQKAKMRCIPEKGHPVVFWYQQNKNNEFKFLINFQNQEVLQQIDMTEKRFSAECPSNSPCSLEIQSSEAGDSALYLCASDRGNTGQLYFGEGSKLTVL.

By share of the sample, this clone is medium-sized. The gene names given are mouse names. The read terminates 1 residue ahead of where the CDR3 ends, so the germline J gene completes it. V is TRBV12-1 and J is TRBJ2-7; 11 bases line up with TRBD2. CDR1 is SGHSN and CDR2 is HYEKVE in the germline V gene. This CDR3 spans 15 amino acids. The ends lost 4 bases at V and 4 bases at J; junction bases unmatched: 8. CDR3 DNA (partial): TGTGCCAGCTCACCTCCCGGGACTGGGGGTTATGAACAGTAC. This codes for CASSPPGTGGYEQY. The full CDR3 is CASSPPGTGGYEQYF. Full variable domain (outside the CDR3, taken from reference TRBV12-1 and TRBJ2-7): DSGVVQSPRHIIKEKGGRSVLTCIPISGHSNVVWYQQTLGKELKFLIQHYEKVERDKGFLPSRFSVQQFDDYHSEMNMSALELEDSAMYFCASSPPGTGGYEQYFGPGTRLTVL.